The 19 T cell receptor beta chains in this list originate from one sample, sequenced in a study of blood T cell repertoires in COVID-19. Assay: immunoSEQ multiplex PCR; the TCRdb copy retains only in-frame clones and omits some. The sample has about 410,000 clones; about 89% are singletons. Sequenced: peripheral blood. Source of these receptors: a woman in her 40s with COVID-19, enrolled during active disease.

The V and J genes are TRBV5-4 and TRBJ1-2; 12 nucleotides align to TRBD1. CDR1 is SGHNT, CDR2 YYREEE, per germline (reference sequence). The CDR3 extends over 15 amino acids. After removal of 4 bases from V and 5 bases from J, the junction contained 6 bases not matched to a gene. CDR3 DNA: TGTGCCAGCAGCCAAGGGACAGGGGGCGAGTATGGCTACACCTTC. Translating gives CASSQGTGGEYGYTF.

This clone occurred once. The chain recombines TRBV9 with TRBJ1-2; a possible D gene is TRBD1 (6 bases). Between the trimmed V and J ends, which lost 7 bases and 5 bases, there was a span of 21 bases. The CDR3 totals 15 residues. The germline V gene has CDR1 SGDLS and CDR2 YYNGEE. The CDR3 DNA reads TGTGCCAGCTCCTTGGGACAAGTCCTCGCATATGGCTACACCTTC. Translated, it gives CASSLGQVLAYGYTF.

The V and J genes are TRBV28 and TRBJ1-4, with D tentatively TRBD1 (6 bases). The V and J ends lost 5 bases and 8 bases respectively, with 15 bases between them. This CDR3 spans 14 amino acids. Germline-derived CDR1 and CDR2 are MDHEN and SYDVKM. The CDR3 sequence is CASSLQGLREKLFF. The DNA of the CDR3 is TGTGCCAGCAGTCTACAGGGTCTACGGGAAAAACTGTTTTTT.

V and J are TRBV19 and TRBJ1-3; the D gene is possibly TRBD1 (5 bases). Trimming removed 1 base at V and 4 bases at J, with 14 bases between. Germline V gene data show CDR1 as LNHDA and CDR2 as SQIVND (reference sequence). The CDR3 extends over 16 amino acids. The CDR3 is CASSIAVRGVGNTIYF. CDR3 in DNA: TGTGCCAGTAGTATAGCGGTAAGGGGTGTCGGAAACACCATATATTTT.

This clone was observed a single time. The chain employs TRBV5-4 and TRBJ2-3; TRBD2 matches at 11 bases. The CDR3 extends over 15 amino acids. J was trimmed by 3 bases and V by 3 bases; bases with no gene match: 3. CDR1 is SGHNT, CDR2 YYREEE, per germline (reference sequence). The CDR3 spells CASSSGLAATDTQYF. CDR3 DNA: TGTGCCAGCAGCTCGGGACTAGCGGCAACAGATACGCAGTATTTT. Supplemented by reference TRBV5-4 and TRBJ2-3, the full variable domain reads ETGVTQSPTHLIKTRGQQVTLRCSSQSGHNTVSWYQQALGQGPQFIFQYYREEENGRGNFPPRFSGLQFPNYSSELNVNALELDDSALYLCASSSGLAATDTQYFGPGTRLTVL.

This clone appeared a single time. CDR3 in amino acids: CASTGQATDTQYF. CDR3 coding DNA: TGTGCCAGCACGGGACAGGCCACAGATACGCAGTATTTT. V is TRBV6-6 and J is TRBJ2-3; 8 nucleotides align to TRBD1. CDR3 length: 13 residues. The ends lost 7 bases at V and 2 bases at J; junction bases unmatched: 2. CDR1 and CDR2 (germline): MNHNY, SVGAGI (reference sequence).

V is TRBV28 and J is TRBJ2-3; possible D gene TRBD2, 6 bases. With 6 bases removed from V and 0 bases from J, the gap between germline ends came to 10 bases. The CDR3 has 14 residues. Germline V gene data show CDR1 as MDHEN and CDR2 as SYDVKM. Here the CDR3 reads CASSLSGSTDTQYF. The DNA of the CDR3 is TGTGCCAGCAGCCTGAGCGGGAGCACAGATACGCAGTATTTT.

CDR3 nucleotides: TGTGCCAGCAGTTTTTATAGTCAGCCCCAGCATTTT. It is translated as CASSFYSQPQHF. The gene calls are TRBV28 and TRBJ1-5; no reliable D call. Germline CDR1 MDHEN, CDR2 SYDVKM. The length of the CDR3 is 12 residues. V lost 3 bases and J lost 6, with 6 bases in between.

The chain couples TRBV18 to TRBJ1-4; D not certain. The CDR3 contains 16 residues. V lost 2 bases and J 3 bases, leaving 13 bases between the germline ends. Per germline, CDR1 KGHSH and CDR2 LQKENI. The CDR3 DNA sequence: TGTGCCAGCTCACCAAACAGCCGGCCTTCTAATGAAAAACTGTTTTTT. This translates into CASSPNSRPSNEKLFF.

This clone was observed a single time. The chain joins TRBV4-3 to TRBJ1-1, with no clear D. The CDR3 is 13 residues long. The germline gives CDR1 LGHNA, CDR2 YSLEER. The V end lost 4 bases, the J end lost 5 bases, and 11 bases lay between the germline ends. This CDR3 reads CASSLSIVTEAFF. The DNA of the CDR3 is TGCGCCAGCAGCCTAAGTATAGTAACTGAAGCTTTCTTT.

V is TRBV27 and J is TRBJ1-2; D gene ambiguous. CDR1 and CDR2 from the germline V gene are MNHEY and SMNVEV (reference sequence). The CDR3 is 13 residues long. The ends were cut back, 5 bases at V and 7 bases at J, with 14 bases in the middle. CDR3 sequence: CASSTGANGGYTF. The CDR3 DNA sequence: TGTGCCAGCAGTACCGGAGCGAACGGTGGCTACACCTTC.

The V gene is TRBV7-9, the J gene TRBJ1-6; 7 bases agree with TRBD1. J gave up 2 bases and V 5 bases, and 3 bases lay outside the gene matches. This CDR3 comprises 15 residues. CDR1 is SEHNR, CDR2 FQNEAQ, per germline (reference sequence). In DNA form, the CDR3 reads TGTGCCAGCAGCGACAGGGAGACCTATAATTCACCCCTCCACTTT. Its protein is CASSDRETYNSPLHF.

CDR3 sequence (DNA): TGTGCCAGCAGTCAGACAGGGATCCCCCATGGCTACACCTTC. This gives the protein CASSQTGIPHGYTF. The rearrangement links TRBV2 to TRBJ1-2, with TRBD1 matching over 7 bases. V gave up 5 bases and J gave up 6 bases; unmatched junction bases: 9. CDR3 length equals 14 residues. Germline V gene sequence: CDR1 SNHLY, CDR2 FYNNEI.

This rearrangement joins TRBV30 to TRBJ1-6; D is undetermined. The CDR3 has 13 amino acids. Germline values: CDR1 GTSNPN, CDR2 SVGIG (reference sequence). V was cut by 5 bases and J by 0 bases, with 5 bases left in between. CDR3 loop: CAWGYSYNSPLHF. The CDR3, as DNA: TGTGCCTGGGGGTACTCCTATAATTCACCCCTCCACTTT.

The V and J genes are TRBV10-1 and TRBJ2-3, with TRBD1 matching over 8 bases. Germline assignment: CDR1 WNHNN and CDR2 SYGVQD (reference sequence). The ends lost 4 bases at V and 3 bases at J; junction bases unmatched: 6. This CDR3 region has 15 residues. This CDR3 reads CASSVWRQGTDTQYF. CDR3 nucleotides: TGCGCCAGCAGTGTATGGCGACAGGGGACAGATACGCAGTATTTT.

The chain is built from TRBV11-2 and TRBJ2-7, with TRBD2 matching over 9 bases. The CDR3 spans 15 residues. Germline V gives CDR1 SGHAT, CDR2 FQNNGV. J lost 2 bases, V lost 0 bases, and 2 bases had no gene match. CDR3 in DNA: TGTGCCAGCAGCTTAGAGGGCGGGGGGGCCTACGAGCAGTACTTC. Amino acid sequence: CASSLEGGGAYEQYF.

This chain connects TRBV9 to TRBJ2-3; 8 nucleotides align to TRBD2. The CDR3 loop spans 19 amino acids. J was trimmed by 2 bases and V by 2 bases; bases with no gene match: 16. From germline, CDR1 is SGDLS and CDR2 YYNGEE. CDR3 amino acids: CASSVTVGSGILDTDTQYF. The CDR3 nucleotides read TGTGCCAGCAGCGTGACGGTTGGTAGCGGGATCCTAGACACAGATACGCAGTATTTT. The complete variable domain, with remaining parts taken from reference TRBV9 and TRBJ2-3, reads DSGVTQTPKHLITATGQRVTLRCSPRSGDLSVYWYQQSLDQGLQFLIQYYNGEERAKGNILERFSAQQFPDLHSELNLSSLELGDSALYFCASSVTVGSGILDTDTQYFGPGTRLTVL.

This chain uses TRBV5-1 with TRBJ1-1; maybe TRBD1 (5 bases). CDR3 size: 16 residues. Germline V gene sequence: CDR1 SGHRS, CDR2 YFSETQ. V was pared by 2 bases and J by 4 bases, with 18 bases between. The CDR3 DNA is TGCGCCAGCAGCTTCACCCCGGGCGGGGGACGCACTGAAGCTTTCTTT. It encodes CASSFTPGGGRTEAFF.

The table lists this clone with a count of one. The rearrangement uses TRBV6-5 and TRBJ1-4; D unresolved. Germline CDR1 is MNHEY and CDR2 is SVGAGI. There are 15 residues in the CDR3. Between the trimmed V and J ends, which lost 10 bases and 12 bases, there was a span of 27 bases. The CDR3 DNA follows: TGTGCCACCCAGACCCCTGACGGAGTAAATGAGGAACTGTTTTTT. It codes for CATQTPDGVNEELFF.